What follows are 25 T cell receptor beta chains derived from one specimen sequenced in a study of glioma-infiltrating T cells after dendritic cell vaccination. The method was immunoSEQ multiplex PCR; TCRdb's version includes in-frame clones alone and lacks a portion of them. The table lists 80,000 to 100,000 clones, over 60% of them singletons. Sequenced here: blood, sampled before dendritic cell vaccination. These TCRs come from a human donor with glioblastoma.

The rearrangement links TRBV6-1 to TRBJ2-3, with 10 bases lining up with TRBD2. Losses at the gene ends were 4 bases for V and 6 bases for J; bases not matched to a gene: 10. Germline-derived CDR1 and CDR2 are MNHNS and SASEGT. There are 16 residues in the CDR3. The CDR3 DNA reads as TGTGCCAGCAGTGGACTAGCGGGCGCCCTCCGGGATACGCAGTATTTT. Translation gives CASSGLAGALRDTQYF.

This rearrangement joins TRBV7-8 to TRBJ2-7; maybe TRBD2 (5 bases). V lost 3 bases and J lost 0, with 6 bases in between. The CDR3 runs to 13 residues. Germline lookup yields CDR1 SGHVS and CDR2 FQNEAQ. CDR3 residues: CASSFGNSYEQYF. For the CDR3, the DNA is TGTGCCAGCAGCTTCGGGAACTCCTACGAGCAGTACTTC.

V is TRBV5-1 and J is TRBJ2-7; perhaps TRBD2 as D (6 bases). The CDR3 loop spans 16 amino acids. Per the germline V gene, CDR1 is SGHRS and CDR2 is YFSETQ. Trimming took off 0 bases at V and 6 bases at J, with 19 bases between the two ends. The CDR3 here is CASSLAQAGGWSEQYF. CDR3 coding DNA: TGCGCCAGCAGCTTGGCTCAGGCTGGAGGGTGGAGCGAGCAGTACTTC. Supplemented by reference TRBV5-1 and TRBJ2-7, the full variable domain reads KAGVTQTPRYLIKTRGQQVTLSCSPISGHRSVSWYQQTPGQGLQFLFEYFSETQRNKGNFPGRFSGRQFSNSRSEMNVSTLELGDSALYLCASSLAQAGGWSEQYFGPGTRLTVT.

The gene calls are TRBV5-4 and TRBJ1-2; D gene ambiguous. Germline lookup yields CDR1 SGHNT and CDR2 YYREEE (reference sequence). CDR3 length equals 12 residues. V gave up 0 bases and J gave up 7 bases, with 7 bases separating them. The DNA of the CDR3 is TGTGCCAGCAGCTTGGGCCCAGGTGGCTACACCTTC. It encodes CASSLGPGGYTF.

V and J are TRBV28 and TRBJ2-1, with 10 positions matching TRBD2. Germline trimming cut 4 bases from V and 8 bases from J; bases unmatched to any gene: 8. This CDR3 is built from 15 residues. CDR1 MDHEN and CDR2 SYDVKM come from the germline V gene. CDR3 DNA sequence: TGTGCCAGCAGTTCGGGACTAGCGAGTTTGTATGAGCAGTTCTTC. Its protein product is CASSSGLASLYEQFF.

V gene TRBV5-1 combines with J gene TRBJ2-2, with no clear D. Germline lookup yields CDR1 SGHRS and CDR2 YFSETQ. The germline V and J ends were trimmed by 2 bases and 5 bases, with 4 bases remaining between them. The CDR3 extends over 12 amino acids. The chain's CDR3 is CASSFTTGELFF. CDR3 DNA: TGCGCCAGCAGCTTTACAACCGGGGAGCTGTTTTTT.

The chain has TRBV18 and TRBJ2-1; D ambiguous. The CDR3 runs 13 residues. The germline V and J ends were trimmed by 4 bases and 4 bases, with 8 bases remaining between them. Per germline, CDR1 KGHSH and CDR2 LQKENI. CDR3 in DNA: TGTGCCAGCTCACAGCAGGATTACAATGAGCAGTTCTTC. Its translation: CASSQQDYNEQFF.

The rearrangement joins TRBV13 to TRBJ1-5; D is ambiguous. Trimming removed 0 bases at V and 2 bases at J, with 11 bases between. The CDR3 is made up of 16 amino acids. The germline CDR1 and CDR2 sequences are PRHDT and FYEKMQ (reference sequence). The CDR3 is CASSLGGGLGNQPQHF. CDR3 nucleotide sequence: TGTGCCAGCAGCTTAGGAGGCGGGTTGGGCAATCAGCCCCAGCATTTT.

The CDR3 region has the DNA TGTGCCAGCAGTCTTCGCGGGGAGACGACAGATACGCAGTATTTT. It is translated as CASSLRGETTDTQYF. The V gene is TRBV2, the J gene TRBJ2-3; tentatively, D is TRBD2 (6 bases). Looked up from germline, CDR1 is SNHLY and CDR2 is FYNNEI. Trimming cost V 5 bases and J 3 bases, with 15 bases left between them. The CDR3 totals 15 residues.

This clone has just one count. This chain joins TRBV5-5 and TRBJ1-1; TRBD1 agrees at 7 bases. V shed 0 bases, J shed 2 bases, and the junction held 4 bases outside the gene matches. This CDR3 comprises 15 residues. The germline V gene has CDR1 SGHKS and CDR2 YYEKEE (reference sequence). The CDR3 is CASSLEGGVNTEAFF. CDR3 nucleotides: TGTGCCAGCAGCTTGGAAGGGGGCGTAAACACTGAAGCTTTCTTT.

The CDR3: CASSSIGGANTGELFF. CDR3 DNA: TGTGCCAGCTCATCCATAGGCGGGGCCAACACCGGGGAGCTGTTTTTT. This chain joins TRBV18 and TRBJ2-2; weak D call: TRBD2 (6 bases). The CDR3 is 16 residues long. V lost 5 bases, J lost 2 bases, and 15 bases lay in between. Looked up from germline, CDR1 is KGHSH and CDR2 is LQKENI. The full variable domain, rest sourced from reference TRBV18 and TRBJ2-2, is NAGVMQNPRHLVRRRGQEARLRCSPMKGHSHVYWYRQLPEEGLKFMVYLQKENIIDESGMPKERFSAEFPKEGPSILRIQQVVRGDSAAYFCASSSIGGANTGELFFGEGSRLTVL.

The genes are TRBV18 and TRBJ2-7; 7 bases agree with TRBD1. V was pared by 0 bases and J by 13 bases, with 6 bases of the junction left unmatched. The CDR3 extends over 12 amino acids. Germline V gene sequence: CDR1 KGHSH, CDR2 LQKENI. The DNA for the CDR3 is TGTGCCAGCTCACCACCAACAGGGGTTCTCTACTTC. Translated: CASSPPTGVLYF.

The genes are TRBV10-3 and TRBJ1-1; D not resolved. In germline, CDR1 is ENHRY, CDR2 SYGVKD. V lost 7 bases to trimming and J lost 2 bases, with 11 bases between them. The CDR3 is made up of 13 amino acids. The chain's CDR3 is CAITGGLNTEAFF. As DNA, the CDR3 is TGTGCCATCACGGGAGGACTTAACACTGAAGCTTTCTTT.

The CDR3 loop is CASSYRTGKSYEQYF. CDR3 bases: TGTGCCAGCAGTTATCGGACAGGGAAATCTTACGAGCAGTACTTC. The J gene is TRBJ2-7, the V gene TRBV6-5; TRBD1 agrees at 8 bases. The junction had 8 bases not matched to a gene; V was cut back by 3 bases and J by 4 bases. Germline CDR1 MNHEY, CDR2 SVGAGI. The CDR3 contains 15 residues.

The rearrangement joins TRBV27 to TRBJ2-2, with 10 bases that match TRBD1. With 5 bases clipped from V and 5 bases from J, the junction kept 17 bases outside the gene matches. CDR3 length: 19 residues. The V gene's germline CDR1 is MNHEY and CDR2 SMNVEV (reference sequence). The CDR3 loop is CASSNFLRDRGGVTGELFF. CDR3 in DNA: TGTGCCAGCAGTAATTTCCTCCGGGACAGGGGAGGCGTAACCGGGGAGCTGTTTTTT.

V usage is TRBV28 and J usage is TRBJ2-7; possible D gene TRBD1, 6 bases. The germline V gene encodes CDR1 MDHEN and CDR2 SYDVKM. The CDR3 sequence is 14 residues long. Trimming took off 8 bases at V and 5 bases at J, with 19 bases between the two ends. CDR3 coding DNA: TGTGCCAGCGCAGGGGAATGGGGAACTAACGAGCAGTACTTC. Amino acids: CASAGEWGTNEQYF.

The rearrangement links TRBV9 to TRBJ1-1; D possibly corresponds to TRBD1 (5 bases). Germline values: CDR1 SGDLS, CDR2 YYNGEE. The CDR3 is 13 residues long. V was pared by 0 bases and J by 11 bases, with 14 bases between. CDR3 protein: CASSVVVGRAAFF. The CDR3 bases are TGTGCCAGCAGCGTAGTTGTGGGGCGCGCGGCTTTCTTT.

This clone has a handful of counts. This rearrangement joins TRBV4-2 to TRBJ1-2; D gene unclear. From germline, CDR1 is LGHNA and CDR2 YNFKEQ. This CDR3 region has 13 residues. V was clipped by 4 bases and J by 3 bases, with 9 bases between them. The CDR3 DNA is TGTGCCAGCAGCCCCCGGGGTGACTATGGCTACACCTTC. Its protein is CASSPRGDYGYTF.

The CDR3 region has the DNA TGTGCCAGCGGGAGACACCTAGAGGAAGAGACCCAGTACTTC. Its protein is CASGRHLEEETQYF. The chain links TRBV6-1 to TRBJ2-5, with a possible D match to TRBD2 (5 bases). CDR3 length: 14 residues. Germline CDR1 reads MNHNS; CDR2 reads SASEGT. V gave up 8 bases and J gave up 3 bases, with 16 bases separating them.

The table lists this clone with a few counts. The V and J genes are TRBV19 and TRBJ2-3; 9 bases agree with TRBD2. V gave up 9 bases and J gave up 5 bases; unmatched junction bases: 12. The CDR3 spans 15 residues. Looked up from germline, CDR1 is LNHDA and CDR2 is SQIVND (reference sequence). CDR3: CASGDSGGLRDTQYF. CDR3 nucleotide sequence: TGTGCCAGCGGAGACAGCGGGGGGTTACGAGATACGCAGTATTTT. Variable domain in full (rest from reference TRBV19 and TRBJ2-3): DGGITQSPKYLFRKEGQNVTLSCEQNLNHDAMYWYRQDPGQGLRLIYYSQIVNDFQKGDIAEGYSVSREKKESFPLTVTSAQKNPTAFYLCASGDSGGLRDTQYFGPGTRLTVL.

The V gene is TRBV21-1, the J gene TRBJ2-1; the listed D gene, TRBD2, was not tested against the DNA. TRBV21-1 is described as a pseudogene. CDR3 length: 18 residues. CDR3 amino acids: CASSKARFAGRSYNEQFF. The CDR3, as DNA: TGTGCCAGCAGCAAAGCGCGTTTCGCGGGAAGGAGCTACAATGAGCAGTTCTTC.

This clone appeared once. This rearrangement joins TRBV15 to TRBJ2-7; 10 bases fit TRBD2. V was clipped by 3 bases and J by 5 bases; unmatched bases: 10. There are 16 residues in the CDR3. Germline CDR1 is LNHNV and CDR2 is YYDKDF (reference sequence). The chain's CDR3 is CATSRLAGARDDEQYF. Written as DNA, the CDR3 is TGTGCCACCAGCAGGCTAGCGGGGGCCCGGGACGACGAGCAGTACTTC.

Note on this clone: Different DNA sequences within this sample yield the same CDR3. The gene calls are TRBV30 and TRBJ1-1, with a weak D call TRBD1 (5 bases). CDR3 length: 15 residues. Per germline, CDR1 GTSNPN and CDR2 SVGIG (reference sequence). Trimming took 0 bases from V and 5 from J, leaving 16 bases between them. The CDR3 loop reads CAWSVLGRERTEAFF. The CDR3 DNA sequence: TGTGCCTGGAGTGTTTTGGGCAGGGAAAGAACTGAAGCTTTCTTT.

The table lists this clone with a count of one. The chain is built from TRBV4-2 and TRBJ2-3; D remains ambiguous. From germline, CDR1 is LGHNA and CDR2 YNFKEQ. V lost 2 bases to trimming and J lost 4 bases, with 13 bases between them. The CDR3 extends over 15 amino acids. Here the CDR3 reads CASSQTAEFSDTQYF. Written as DNA, the CDR3 is TGTGCCAGCAGCCAAACGGCGGAATTTTCAGATACGCAGTATTTT.

The V and J genes are TRBV18 and TRBJ2-3; D is uncertain. The CDR3 is made up of 14 amino acids. Trimming took off 6 bases at V and 3 bases at J, with 13 bases between the two ends. Germline V lookup: CDR1 KGHSH, CDR2 LQKENI. The CDR3 loop reads CASSLVGLTDTQYF. CDR3 nucleotides: TGTGCCAGCTCGCTGGTCGGGTTGACAGATACGCAGTATTTT.